This T cell receptor beta chain was found in a study of T cells after yellow fever vaccination. Study-wide context: With SMART-Seq v4 Ultra Low Input, the fractions containing low cell numbers were prepared. Study results and caveats: The secondary response peaked faster, at day 5 versus 15, but was weaker. Sorted repertoires could include abundant contaminating clonotypes from bulk cells.

This clonotype showed up just a few times. Its antigen is still unknown. TCR cDNA, made by 5'RACE template switching, carried an added universal primer site and UMIs. From the 5' RACE reads, TCRdb called clonotypes with MiXCR, one entry per CDR3 protein. Of around 610,000 distinct CDR3 sequences listed, approximately 13% are singletons. This clonotype was sampled from a man aged 25-45 years who received the YFV17D yellow fever vaccine. The specimen comprised PBMCs, sampled on the day of the yellow fever booster vaccination.

CDR3 protein: CASSQERTGMIGAYNEQFF. CDR3 bases: TGTGCCAGCAGCCAAGAGAGGACAGGGATGATCGGTGCCTACAATGAGCAGTTCTTC. The chain couples TRBV3-1 to TRBJ2-1; 8 bases line up with TRBD1. In germline, CDR1 is LGHDT, CDR2 YNNKEL (reference sequence). The ends lost 0 bases at V and 2 bases at J; junction bases unmatched: 12. This CDR3 is 19 amino acids long.